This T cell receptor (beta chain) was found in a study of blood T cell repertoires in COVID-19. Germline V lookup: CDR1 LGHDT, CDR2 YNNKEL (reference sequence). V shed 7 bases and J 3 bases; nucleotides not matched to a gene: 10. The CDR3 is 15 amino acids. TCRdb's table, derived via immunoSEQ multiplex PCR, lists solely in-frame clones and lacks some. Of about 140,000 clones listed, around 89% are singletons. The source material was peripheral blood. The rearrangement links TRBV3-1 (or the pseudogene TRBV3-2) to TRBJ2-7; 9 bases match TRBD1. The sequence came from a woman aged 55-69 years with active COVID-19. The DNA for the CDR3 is TGTGCCAGCACCAGGGGGGGGACAGGGAGCTACGAGCAGTACTTC. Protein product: CASTRGGTGSYEQYF.